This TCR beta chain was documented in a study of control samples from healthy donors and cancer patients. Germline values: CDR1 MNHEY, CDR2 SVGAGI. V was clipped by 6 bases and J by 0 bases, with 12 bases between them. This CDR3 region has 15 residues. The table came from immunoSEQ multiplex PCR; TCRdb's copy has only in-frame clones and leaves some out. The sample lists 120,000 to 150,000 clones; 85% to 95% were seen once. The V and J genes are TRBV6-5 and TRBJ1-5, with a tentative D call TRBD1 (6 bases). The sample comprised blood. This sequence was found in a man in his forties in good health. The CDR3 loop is CASRTGVYSNQPQHF. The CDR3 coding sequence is TGTGCCAGCAGGACAGGTGTCTATAGCAATCAGCCCCAGCATTTT.